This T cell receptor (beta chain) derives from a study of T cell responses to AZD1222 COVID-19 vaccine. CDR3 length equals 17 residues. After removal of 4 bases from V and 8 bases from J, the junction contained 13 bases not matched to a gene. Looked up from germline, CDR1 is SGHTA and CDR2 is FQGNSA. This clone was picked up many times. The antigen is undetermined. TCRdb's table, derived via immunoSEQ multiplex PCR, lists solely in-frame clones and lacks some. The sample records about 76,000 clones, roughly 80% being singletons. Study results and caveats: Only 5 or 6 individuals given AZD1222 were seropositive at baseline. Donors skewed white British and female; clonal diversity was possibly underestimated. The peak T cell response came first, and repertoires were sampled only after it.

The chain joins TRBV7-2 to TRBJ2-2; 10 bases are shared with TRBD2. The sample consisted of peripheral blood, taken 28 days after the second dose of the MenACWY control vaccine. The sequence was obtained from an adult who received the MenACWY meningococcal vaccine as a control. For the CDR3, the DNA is TGTGCCAGCAGCTCCCAGTCTAGCGGGAGAAGTTCAGGGGAGCTGTTTTTT. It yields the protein CASSSQSSGRSSGELFF.